This T cell receptor (beta chain) is drawn from a study of cytomegalovirus exposure and HLA in healthy donors (dated 2017 in TCRdb). Regarding the study in general: According to an earlier analysis of a few hundred of the donors, about 190 million T cells yielded roughly 110 million unique TCR beta sequences and roughly 280 Gb of sequence data. The T cell repertoires of 700 or so subjects were profiled by immunosequencing and related to cytomegalovirus serostatus. Among the roughly 390 genotyped donors, approximately 82% belonged to the genetic ancestry cluster associated with self-reported Caucasian donors. All discovery cohort repertoires had been generated on a single sequencing platform. In a later genetic analysis, genome-wide SNP genotypes for about 55% of the roughly 700 donors were used, and that subset was treated as a discovery cohort. An early release covering some 640 HLA-typed donors comprised 250 to 350 gigabases of sequencing data and around 85 million unique TCR sequences. Because of strong linkage in the cohort, five DR-DQ haplotypes were treated as single units for association and clustering. The aim of the study was to test whether cataloging public T cell receptors could identify signatures of past pathogen exposure. Along with the approximately 650-subject first cohort, a separate validation cohort of more than 90 different subjects was used. Among around 400 genotyped donors of the cohort, an average of roughly 240,000 unique TCR beta nucleotide sequences were sequenced per donor, approximately 20% of them non-productive. To study patterns of TCR occurrence, a later analysis re-analyzed previously published TCR beta repertoires from 700 or so donors and added high-resolution HLA genotyping. Rather than drawing on any new phenotypic data, the later analysis identified candidate immune exposures from TCR beta sequences and the way those sequences occurred across donors. Donor age, sex, ethnicity and CMV serostatus were compiled alongside the repertoire data. The number of typed donors differed by locus: about 620-640 for A, B, C, DRB1 and DQB1; some 500 for DQA1; 606 for DPA1; and 400 to 480 for DPB1. An earlier analysis of 587 of the donors used high-throughput TCR beta sequencing to judge whether each TCR beta V gene segment behaved as functional or pseudogenic. Class I and class II HLA loci were covered by the typing at four-digit resolution. The study combined high-throughput TCR immunosequencing, statistical association of individual TCRs with disease status, and machine learning to predict cytomegalovirus infection status. The paper as a whole reports these results and caveats: HLA typing was unavailable for some donors at each locus, so association tests used only the typed subset. This cohort had only TCR beta chains sequenced, and the lack of alpha or paired-chain data limited which features could be detected. A later genetic analysis associated a missense DCLRE1C variant with V-gene and J-gene trimming of TCR beta chains, and an independent cohort replicated the association. A later analysis reported that several top co-occurrence clusters appeared linked to parvovirus B19, influenza, CMV and Epstein-Barr virus. Because counts were too low, some 17 rarely observed V segments, including chromosome 9 orphons, were excluded from the earlier analysis of several hundred of the donors. Some IMGT-functional V segments, including TRBV6-2 and TRBV6-3, could not be distinguished by the 87-base-pair reads and were therefore excluded. Broadly in line with IMGT annotations, most TCR beta V segments showed up in productive rearrangements about 87% or about 30% of the time in an earlier analysis of approximately 600 of the donors. A cluster of highly shared sequence variants was judged likely to be a technical artifact of the sequencing pipeline. When HLA alleles, especially DR and DQ, strongly co-occurred, attributing TCR associations to individual alleles was difficult. Most TCR sequences were seen in very few donors, while some public TCRs were found in many individuals. In a later analysis, HLA-associated TCR beta chains were found to be more clonally expanded and to have lower generation probabilities than equally common non-associated chains. Three of the identified cytomegalovirus-associated TCR beta chains were confirmed in vitro to be specific for cytomegalovirus antigens. In both the original and validation cohorts, the classifier was reported to diagnose cytomegalovirus status with high specificity and sensitivity. Presence/absence analyses assumed roughly uniform sequencing depth across donors, an assumption that may not hold. A later genetic analysis reported fewer N-insertions in productive TCRs among donors in an Asian-associated ancestry cluster than the roughly 700-donor mean. According to the authors, the approach could potentially be generalized to other disease states and immunological phenotypes. Specific HLA alleles were associated with 15,000 to 20,000 TCR beta sequences at a false discovery rate of 0.05 in a later analysis. A total of 150 to 200 TCR beta chains were listed by the study as associated with cytomegalovirus. In a later analysis, TCR association rates were found to vary across HLA loci, with the most associated TCRs seen for DRB1 alleles and the fewest for HLA-C alleles. Linkage disequilibrium might explain the correlated functional status among segregating V segments, but an unknown experimental factor could not be excluded. CMV serostatus was the only immune exposure information available for the cohort. In a later analysis, most CMV-associated TCR beta chains were found to appear HLA-restricted, with HLA associations seemingly driven largely by CMV exposure. A further reported finding was that TCR beta sequences accurately predicted the HLA-A and HLA-B alleles for most subjects in the first cohort.

Receptors were amplified or captured by the immunoSEQ multiplex PCR assay. For the multiplex PCR, a mixture combining 60 forward primers for TCR Vbeta segments and 13 reverse primers for TCR Jbeta segments was used. The CDR3 region of rearranged TCR beta genes was amplified from genomic DNA by a multiplex PCR assay. Amplified TCR beta libraries were sequenced as 87-base-pair reads on the Illumina HiSeq System. The authors processed their data as follows. A later analysis tallied some 79 million unique TCR beta chains across the approximately 670 repertoires, and some 12 million of those chains were shared by two or more donors. To remove PCR and sequencing errors, raw reads were error-corrected and collapsed into unique sequences using a nearest-neighbor algorithm that merged closely related sequences. CDR3 sequences were aligned to IMGT reference sequences to assign V, D and J gene segments. For a sequence to be retained, a match of at least six nucleotides to both a V gene segment and a J gene segment was required. A rearrangement counted as productive if the CDR3 had no stop codons and remained in frame with V and J, and every other rearrangement counted as non-productive. CDR3 was defined by IMGT convention, running from the second conserved V-encoded cysteine to the conserved J-encoded phenylalanine. In an earlier analysis of 550 to 650 of the donors, sequences lacking an unambiguous match to a single V gene segment were excluded. An earlier analysis of 587 of the donors called V segments functional above 56.7% productive rearrangements and segregating when the between-donor standard deviation exceeded 5%. A statistical classification framework was built to diagnose cytomegalovirus status from the catalog of TCR beta chain sequences. V and J gene assignment, in a later analysis, came from comparing TCR nucleotide sequences with IMGT/GENE-DB human TR gene sequences. The TCRdist pipeline was used in a later analysis to assign CDR3 sequences and most-parsimonious VDJ recombination scenarios. In a later analysis, each TCR beta chain was defined by its CDR3 amino acid sequence together with its V-gene family, and reads lacking a unique V-gene family were excluded. As a way to deal with suspected cross-contamination and a sequencing artifact, a later analysis dropped 450 to 600 nucleotide sequences that were highly shared and had low generation probability. A later analysis calculated a clonal expansion index for each public chain from normalized within-repertoire ranks of inferred template counts. In a later analysis, generation probabilities were computed with a VDJ recombination model fitted to out-of-frame rearrangements, and the resulting probabilities were checked against IGoR. Hypergeometric tests were used in a later analysis to score TCR-TCR, TCR-HLA and TCR-CMV co-occurrence, with a repertoire-size bias correction applied to the TCR pairs. In a later analysis, false discovery rates were estimated by permuting HLA or CMV assignments 20 times. A later analysis grouped co-occurring TCRs with DBSCAN, adding TCRdist sequence similarity when clustering within HLA-allele-positive subsets. Co-occurrence clustering excluded repertoires with fewer than 30,000 or more than 120,000 public chains, plus five with anomalous nucleotide sharing. TCRdb obtained this table from immuneACCESS and retained in-frame rearrangements with V and J assigned. These tables miss some clones; where compared with another copy, unresolved V genes account for less than half of the shortfall, and the remainder is unexplained. The DNA gave D and trimming, while V, J and clone size come from that table. Within this sample are approximately 160,000 clones, with approximately 79% of them counted one time only. Approximately 1.8% of the sample is taken by the ten largest.

The cohort comprised 550 to 700 healthy bone marrow donors. Cohort members were all nominally healthy when sampled, although unrecorded immune exposures were likely present. Of the approximately 700 cohort members, 250 to 300 had a positive CMV serostatus and just over 350 had a negative one, while no CMV serostatus was recorded for the donor. A peripheral blood sample was provided by each donor, and peripheral blood mononuclear cells were used for TCR beta sequencing. The Qiagen DNeasy Blood Extraction Kit was used to extract genomic DNA from the blood cell samples. Comment on this clone: Its specific antigen is unknown. Base qualities are missing; no much larger clone stands one base away.

The germline V gene (reference sequence) yields SEHNR for CDR1 and FQNEAQ for CDR2. V lost 6 bases and J lost 6 bases, and the count of bases not matched to a germline gene is 5. The CDR3 goes from the cysteine to the phenylalanine over 12 residues. The DNA shown is the 36-base CDR3, in frame from base 1. Sequencing was performed on PBMCs. This clonotype was sampled from a human donor in good health. The sequence links TRBV7-9 to TRBJ2-7, with TRBD1 identical over 7 junction bases. The DNA is as follows: TGTGCCAGCAGTCCTACAGGGGCCGAGCAGTACTTC. Translated, it gives CASSPTGAEQYF.